The 25 T cell receptor beta chains below come from one sample, sequenced in a study of shared clonotypes between healthy human individuals. Sequencing was performed with immunoSEQ multiplex PCR; in TCRdb, only in-frame clones are kept and a portion is missing. Of 1.4 million or so clones listed, approximately 98.5% are singletons. Source material: naive CD4+ T cells sorted from blood. Described subset: CD45RA+ positively selected. The receptors come from a man aged 25-45 years in good health.

The chain recombines TRBV5-4 with TRBJ1-4; no clear D gene. Trimming cost V 2 bases and J 7 bases, with 12 bases left between them. The CDR3 contains 14 residues. Germline assignment: CDR1 SGHNT and CDR2 YYREEE (reference sequence). In DNA form, the CDR3 reads TGTGCCAGCAGCTTAGGCCCGCCCCCTGAAAAACTGTTTTTT. Encoded protein: CASSLGPPPEKLFF.

This clone was recorded once. The genes are TRBV23-1 and TRBJ2-7; 7 positions match TRBD1. TRBV23-1 is recorded as an ORF, its role being uncertain. The trim removed 2 bases at V and 3 bases at J, leaving 16 bases unmatched. The CDR3 is 18 amino acids. CDR3 loop: CASSQDYVAGTVRYEQYF. The CDR3 DNA sequence: TGCGCCAGCAGTCAAGATTACGTAGCCGGGACAGTCCGCTACGAGCAGTACTTC.

This chain uses TRBV5-1 with TRBJ2-1; 7 nucleotides match TRBD2. Trimming took 4 bases from V and 1 from J; bases not matched to a gene: 5. The CDR3 is made up of 15 amino acids. Germline-derived CDR1 and CDR2 are SGHRS and YFSETQ. CDR3 sequence reads: CASSLGLVSYNEQFF. DNA for the CDR3: TGCGCCAGCAGCCTCGGACTAGTTTCCTACAATGAGCAGTTCTTC. Full variable domain (missing parts from reference TRBV5-1 and TRBJ2-1): KAGVTQTPRYLIKTRGQQVTLSCSPISGHRSVSWYQQTPGQGLQFLFEYFSETQRNKGNFPGRFSGRQFSNSRSEMNVSTLELGDSALYLCASSLGLVSYNEQFFGPGTRLTVL.

The sample holds one count of this clone. The rearrangement uses TRBV28 and TRBJ2-5; D not resolved. Trimming removed 6 bases at V and 4 bases at J, with 12 bases between. The CDR3 loop spans 13 amino acids. Germline CDR1 is MDHEN and CDR2 is SYDVKM. For the CDR3, the DNA is TGTGCCAGCAGGGGTAGGTCTGGAGAGACCCAGTACTTC. This encodes CASRGRSGETQYF.

The J gene is TRBJ2-2, the V gene TRBV7-9; TRBD2 is a possible D gene (5 bases). The CDR3 is 13 amino acids. Trimming stripped 8 bases from V and 7 bases from J, with 14 bases between. Germline CDR1 SEHNR, CDR2 FQNEAQ (reference sequence). The CDR3 region is CASPLRGNGELFF. The CDR3, as DNA: TGTGCCAGCCCCCTCCGGGGTAACGGGGAGCTGTTTTTT.

This rearrangement joins TRBV4-1 to TRBJ2-4; no clear D. The germline gives CDR1 MGHRA, CDR2 YSYEKL. This CDR3 is 17 amino acids long. Deletions cut 1 base from V and 1 base from J, with 14 bases between. The CDR3 protein is CASSQVMVVSAKNIQYF. CDR3 coding DNA: TGCGCCAGCAGCCAAGTGATGGTCGTAAGTGCCAAAAACATTCAGTACTTC.

This rearrangement joins TRBV19 to TRBJ1-2, with 7 nucleotides matching TRBD1. Germline CDR1 is LNHDA and CDR2 is SQIVND (reference sequence). V gave up 3 bases and J gave up 0 bases; unmatched junction bases: 19. The CDR3 extends over 20 amino acids. The CDR3 is CASSIRPENHRDRTNYGYTF. Written as DNA, the CDR3 is TGTGCCAGTAGTATTCGACCAGAGAACCATAGGGACAGAACTAACTATGGCTACACCTTC. Full variable domain (remainder filled in from reference TRBV19 and TRBJ1-2): DGGITQSPKYLFRKEGQNVTLSCEQNLNHDAMYWYRQDPGQGLRLIYYSQIVNDFQKGDIAEGYSVSREKKESFPLTVTSAQKNPTAFYLCASSIRPENHRDRTNYGYTFGSGTRLTVV.

V and J are TRBV5-1 and TRBJ2-7, with a tentative D call TRBD2 (6 bases). The CDR3 consists of 16 residues. Trimming removed 5 bases from V and 0 bases from J, with 18 bases in between. Per germline, CDR1 SGHRS and CDR2 YFSETQ. CDR3 sequence: CASRNDGRHLSYEQYF. The CDR3 nucleotides are TGCGCCAGCAGGAATGACGGGAGACACCTCTCCTACGAGCAGTACTTC.

V gene TRBV28 combines with J gene TRBJ1-4; D call uncertain. The V gene's germline CDR1 is MDHEN and CDR2 SYDVKM. V dropped 10 bases and J dropped 0 bases, with 15 bases sitting between them. There are 15 residues in the CDR3. In DNA form, the CDR3 reads TGTGCCACCCGAGGCCCACGGACAACTAATGAAAAACTGTTTTTT. Protein product: CATRGPRTTNEKLFF.

The chain links TRBV27 to TRBJ2-7; 11 nucleotides agree with TRBD1. The CDR3 has 15 amino acids. The V gene's germline CDR1 is MNHEY and CDR2 SMNVEV (reference sequence). V lost 4 bases and J lost 6; bases outside the gene matches: 8. The CDR3 DNA follows: TGTGCCAGCAGTTCCTCGGGACAGGGGGTGAGCGAGCAGTACTTC. This translates into CASSSSGQGVSEQYF.

V and J are TRBV7-2 and TRBJ2-7; 9 nucleotides agree with TRBD2. This CDR3 has 17 residues. J lost 4 bases, V lost 2 bases, and 12 bases had no gene match. The V gene's germline CDR1 is SGHTA and CDR2 FQGNSA. The CDR3: CASSLFGPSGKVYEQYF. The CDR3 DNA is TGTGCCAGCAGCTTATTTGGGCCTAGCGGGAAAGTTTACGAGCAGTACTTC.

V is TRBV27 and J is TRBJ2-6, with D hard to call. Germline-derived CDR1 and CDR2 are MNHEY and SMNVEV (reference sequence). V was shortened by 5 bases and J by 8 bases, with 16 bases between the two germline ends. The CDR3 totals 15 residues. The CDR3 is CASSPGSGLSNVLTF. The CDR3 nucleotides are TGTGCCAGCAGTCCTGGATCTGGCCTCTCCAACGTCCTGACTTTC.

J is TRBJ2-2 and V is TRBV30; 7 bases map to TRBD1. Per germline, CDR1 GTSNPN and CDR2 SVGIG (reference sequence). V lost 1 base, J lost 6 bases, and 8 bases stayed unmatched. This CDR3 is 15 amino acids long. The CDR3 protein is CAWSASTGVAGELFF. CDR3 DNA sequence: TGTGCCTGGAGTGCATCCACAGGGGTGGCCGGGGAGCTGTTTTTT.

CDR3 sequence reads: CASSLEREGVWDEQFF. CDR3 nucleotides: TGTGCCAGCAGCTTAGAAAGGGAGGGGGTGTGGGATGAGCAGTTCTTC. The V call is TRBV7-9, the J call TRBJ2-1, with a tentative D call TRBD2 (7 bases). The V and J ends lost 1 base and 8 bases respectively, with 18 bases between them. Germline assignment: CDR1 SEHNR and CDR2 FQNEAQ (reference sequence). The CDR3 runs to 16 residues.

V gene TRBV10-1 combines with J gene TRBJ2-7, with D possibly matching TRBD1 (6 bases). V was pared by 2 bases and J by 5 bases, with 19 bases between. Germline-derived CDR1 and CDR2 are WNHNN and SYGVQD (reference sequence). The CDR3 consists of 16 residues. CDR3 loop: CASSEGEQGNGHEQYF. CDR3 sequence (DNA): TGCGCCAGCAGTGAGGGGGAACAGGGTAACGGGCACGAGCAGTACTTC.

The V gene is TRBV28, the J gene TRBJ2-7; D is perhaps TRBD1 or TRBD2 (5 bases each). The CDR3 loop spans 12 amino acids. V dropped 9 bases and J dropped 2 bases, with 11 bases sitting between them. Germline assignment: CDR1 MDHEN and CDR2 SYDVKM. The DNA of the CDR3 is TGTGCCAGGCCGGGACGGACCTACGAGCAGTACTTC. This sequence encodes CARPGRTYEQYF.

J is TRBJ1-5 and V is TRBV28; D is uncertain. The CDR3 consists of 12 residues. Germline CDR1 and CDR2: MDHEN and SYDVKM. V gave up 4 bases and J gave up 4 bases, with 5 bases separating them. Here the CDR3 reads CASSSVNQPQHF. As DNA, the CDR3 is TGTGCCAGCAGTTCCGTAAATCAGCCCCAGCATTTT. The full variable domain, in which reference TRBV28 and TRBJ1-5 provide the parts outside the CDR3, is DVKVTQSSRYLVKRTGEKVFLECVQDMDHENMFWYRQDPGLGLRLIYFSYDVKMKEKGDIPEGYSVSREKKERFSLILESASTNQTSMYLCASSSVNQPQHFGDGTRLSIL.

This chain connects TRBV28 to TRBJ1-2; a weak D match, TRBD1 (6 bases). Germline V gene data show CDR1 as MDHEN and CDR2 as SYDVKM. The CDR3 contains 14 residues. V was cut by 5 bases and J by 3 bases, with 13 bases left in between. The DNA for the CDR3 is TGTGCCAGCAGTCTGAGGGGGGGCTACTATGGCTACACCTTC. Amino acid sequence: CASSLRGGYYGYTF.

The V call is TRBV9, the J call TRBJ1-3; D not resolved. CDR3 size: 19 residues. V was cut by 0 bases and J by 2 bases, with 21 bases left in between. Germline V gene data show CDR1 as SGDLS and CDR2 as YYNGEE. This CDR3 reads CASSVAVNSRRLTGNTIYF. The CDR3 nucleotides read TGTGCCAGCAGCGTAGCTGTTAACAGCCGGCGACTTACTGGAAACACCATATATTTT. The full variable domain, with the rest looked up from reference TRBV9 and TRBJ1-3, is DSGVTQTPKHLITATGQRVTLRCSPRSGDLSVYWYQQSLDQGLQFLIQYYNGEERAKGNILERFSAQQFPDLHSELNLSSLELGDSALYFCASSVAVNSRRLTGNTIYFGEGSWLTVV.

This chain links TRBV18 with TRBJ2-1; the D gene is possibly TRBD2 (6 bases). The V gene lost 0 bases and the J gene lost 7 bases, with 19 bases spanning the gap. The CDR3 extends over 17 amino acids. Looked up from germline, CDR1 is KGHSH and CDR2 is LQKENI. CDR3 protein: CASSPPIRDSRWNEQFF. CDR3 sequence (DNA): TGTGCCAGCTCACCACCTATCCGGGACTCCCGCTGGAATGAGCAGTTCTTC.

The chain links TRBV7-9 to TRBJ2-3; D not resolved. Germline-derived CDR1 and CDR2 are SEHNR and FQNEAQ (reference sequence). CDR3 length: 14 residues. Trimming shortened V by 1 base and J by 7 bases, and 12 bases separated the two germline ends. CDR3 loop: CASSLGGLRHTQYF. CDR3 nucleotides: TGTGCCAGCAGCTTAGGGGGTTTACGGCATACGCAGTATTTT.

The gene calls are TRBV18 and TRBJ1-3; 9 positions match TRBD1. Germline V gene sequence: CDR1 KGHSH, CDR2 LQKENI. J lost 3 bases, V lost 2 bases, and 5 bases had no gene match. The CDR3 consists of 16 residues. This CDR3 is CASSPIQGAHGNTIYF. In DNA form, the CDR3 reads TGTGCCAGCTCACCAATACAGGGGGCGCATGGAAACACCATATATTTT.

J is TRBJ1-1 and V is TRBV29-1, with D unresolved. The CDR3 covers 10 residues. Trimming took off 5 bases at V and 2 bases at J, with 3 bases between the two ends. Germline V gene lookup returns CDR1 SQVTM and CDR2 ANQGSEA. For the CDR3, the DNA is TGCAGCGTTAGTAACACTGAAGCTTTCTTT. Translated: CSVSNTEAFF.

The chain combines TRBV7-9 with TRBJ2-7; D remains unclear. Trimming left V 5 bases short and J 2 bases short, with 16 bases between. The CDR3 spans 15 residues. Germline values: CDR1 SEHNR, CDR2 FQNEAQ (reference sequence). CDR3 nucleotide sequence: TGTGCCAGCAGCCCATATGCAGCTGGCACCTACGAGCAGTACTTC. Its protein product is CASSPYAAGTYEQYF.

This rearrangement joins TRBV9 to TRBJ2-3, with D hard to call. V shed 1 base and J shed 0 bases, with 9 bases lying between them. The length of the CDR3 is 15 residues. Germline V CDR1 and CDR2: SGDLS, YYNGEE. The CDR3 region is CASSVTSVSTDTQYF. CDR3 DNA sequence: TGTGCCAGCAGCGTAACGAGTGTTAGCACAGATACGCAGTATTTT.